The subject of this entry is one TCR beta chain. The data originate from a study of blood T cell repertoires in COVID-19. As for the study in general: The United States, Italy and Spain were the sources of the acute and convalescent COVID-19 samples. From T cells, B-cell-depleted T cells, or PBMCs came the material, which was cDNA or gDNA.

The CDR3 loop spans 15 amino acids. From germline, CDR1 is LGHDT and CDR2 YNNKEL (reference sequence). With 0 bases removed from V and 7 bases from J, the gap between germline ends came to 15 bases. Original data processing: For nucleated cells, counts were estimated from reference gene primer amplification. Profiling relied on immunoSEQ multiplex PCR, and the TCRdb table lists in-frame clones only, not all of them. V and J calls and clone size are given by that table; D and trimming were obtained from the DNA. Of 150,000 to 200,000 clones in the sample, about four fifths were seen once. This TCR was recovered from a man aged 60 to 75 with active or convalescent COVID-19. The sequencing sample was made of peripheral blood. The chain combines TRBV3-1 (or the pseudogene TRBV3-2) with TRBJ1-2; D is perhaps TRBD1 (5 bases). DNA of the CDR3: TGTGCCAGCAGCCAAGATTTAGGGCGGCAGGGTGGCTACACCTTC. This codes for CASSQDLGRQGGYTF.